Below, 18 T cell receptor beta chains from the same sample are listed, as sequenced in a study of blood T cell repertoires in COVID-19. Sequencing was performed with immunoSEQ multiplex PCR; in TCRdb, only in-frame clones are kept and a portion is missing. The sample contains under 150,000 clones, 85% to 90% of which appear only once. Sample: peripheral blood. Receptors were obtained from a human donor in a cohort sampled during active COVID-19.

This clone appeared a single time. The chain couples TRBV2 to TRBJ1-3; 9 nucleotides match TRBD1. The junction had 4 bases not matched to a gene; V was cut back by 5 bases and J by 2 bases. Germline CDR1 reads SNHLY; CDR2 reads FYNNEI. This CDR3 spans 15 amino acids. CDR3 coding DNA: TGTGCCAGCAGTCGGGACAGGGTCGCTGGAAACACCATATATTTT. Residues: CASSRDRVAGNTIYF. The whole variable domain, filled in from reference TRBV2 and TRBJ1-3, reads EPEVTQTPSHQVTQMGQEVILRCVPISNHLYFYWYRQILGQKVEFLVSFYNNEISEKSEIFDDQFSVERPDGSNFTLKIRSTKLEDSAMYFCASSRDRVAGNTIYFGEGSWLTVV.

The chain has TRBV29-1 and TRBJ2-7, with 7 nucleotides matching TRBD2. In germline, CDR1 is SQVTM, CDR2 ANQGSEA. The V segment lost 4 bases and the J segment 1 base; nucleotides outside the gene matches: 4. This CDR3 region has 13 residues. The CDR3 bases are TGCAGCGTTGCGCGGGGGTTGTCCTACGAGCAGTACTTC. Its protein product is CSVARGLSYEQYF.

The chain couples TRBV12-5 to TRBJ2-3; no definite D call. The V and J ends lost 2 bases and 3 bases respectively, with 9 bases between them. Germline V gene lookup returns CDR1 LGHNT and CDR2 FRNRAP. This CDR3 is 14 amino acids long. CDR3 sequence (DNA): TGTGCTAGTGGTTTGTCTCTACGGACAGATACGCAGTATTTT. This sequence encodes CASGLSLRTDTQYF.

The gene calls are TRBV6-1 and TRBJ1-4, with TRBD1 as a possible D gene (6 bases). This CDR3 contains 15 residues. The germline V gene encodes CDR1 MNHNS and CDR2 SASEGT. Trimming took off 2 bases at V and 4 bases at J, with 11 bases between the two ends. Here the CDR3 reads CASSEYNRVNEKLFF. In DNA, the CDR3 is TGTGCCAGCAGTGAATACAACAGGGTTAATGAAAAACTGTTTTTT.

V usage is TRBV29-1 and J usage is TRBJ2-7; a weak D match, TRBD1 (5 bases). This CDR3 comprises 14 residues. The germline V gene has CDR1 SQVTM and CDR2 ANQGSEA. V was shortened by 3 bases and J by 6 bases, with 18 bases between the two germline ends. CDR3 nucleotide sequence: TGCAGCGTTGAGATCCTCGGGCCAGGGTCCGAGCAGTACTTC. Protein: CSVEILGPGSEQYF.

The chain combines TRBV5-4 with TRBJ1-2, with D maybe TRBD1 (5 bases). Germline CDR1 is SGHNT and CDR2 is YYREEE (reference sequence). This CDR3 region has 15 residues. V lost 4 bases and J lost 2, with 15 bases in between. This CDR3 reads CASSLGGGSNYGYTF. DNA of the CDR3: TGTGCCAGCAGCCTCGGCGGGGGAAGCAACTATGGCTACACCTTC.

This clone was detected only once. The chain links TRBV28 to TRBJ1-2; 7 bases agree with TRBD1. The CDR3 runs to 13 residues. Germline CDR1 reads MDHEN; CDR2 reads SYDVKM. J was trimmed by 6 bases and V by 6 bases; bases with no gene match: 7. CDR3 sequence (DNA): TGTGCCAGCAGACCCAGGGGGTCTGATGGCTACACCTTC. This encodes CASRPRGSDGYTF.

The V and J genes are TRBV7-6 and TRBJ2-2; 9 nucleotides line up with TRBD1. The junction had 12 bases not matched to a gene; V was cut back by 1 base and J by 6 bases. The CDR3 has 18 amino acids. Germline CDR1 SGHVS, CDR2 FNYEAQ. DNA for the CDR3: TGTGCCAGCAGCTTAGGGGCCGGGACAGGGTTCTACTCCGGGGAGCTGTTTTTT. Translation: CASSLGAGTGFYSGELFF.

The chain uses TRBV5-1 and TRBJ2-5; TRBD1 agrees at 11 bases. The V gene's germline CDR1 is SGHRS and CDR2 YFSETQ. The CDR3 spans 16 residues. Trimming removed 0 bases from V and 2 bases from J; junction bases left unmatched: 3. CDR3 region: CASSLADRGLQETQYF. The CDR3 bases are TGCGCCAGCAGCTTGGCGGACAGGGGGCTACAAGAGACCCAGTACTTC.

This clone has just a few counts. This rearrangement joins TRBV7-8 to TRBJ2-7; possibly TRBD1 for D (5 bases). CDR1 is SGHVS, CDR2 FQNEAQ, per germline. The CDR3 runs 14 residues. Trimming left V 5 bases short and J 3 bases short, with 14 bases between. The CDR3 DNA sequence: TGTGCCAGCAGCCATCGGGCAGGGCTCTACGAGCAGTACTTC. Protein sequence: CASSHRAGLYEQYF.

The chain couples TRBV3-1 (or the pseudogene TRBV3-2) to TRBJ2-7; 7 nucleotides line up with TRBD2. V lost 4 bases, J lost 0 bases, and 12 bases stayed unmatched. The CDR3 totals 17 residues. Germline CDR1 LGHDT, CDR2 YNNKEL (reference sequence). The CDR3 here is CASSPASSGLSSYEQYF. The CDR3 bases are TGTGCCAGCAGCCCAGCGTCTAGCGGTCTTAGCTCCTACGAGCAGTACTTC.

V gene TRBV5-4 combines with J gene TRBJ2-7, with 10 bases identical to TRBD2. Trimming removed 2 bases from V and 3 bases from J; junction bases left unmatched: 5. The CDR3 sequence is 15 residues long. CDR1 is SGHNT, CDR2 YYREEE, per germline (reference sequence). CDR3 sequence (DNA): TGTGCCAGCAGCTTCAGCGGGGGGGCTATCTACGAGCAGTACTTC. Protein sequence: CASSFSGGAIYEQYF.

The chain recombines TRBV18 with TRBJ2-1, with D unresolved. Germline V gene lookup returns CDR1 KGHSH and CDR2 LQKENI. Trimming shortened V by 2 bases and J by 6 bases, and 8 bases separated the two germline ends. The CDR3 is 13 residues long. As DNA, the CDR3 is TGTGCCAGCTCACCAGGCTACAGCAATGAGCAGTTCTTC. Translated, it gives CASSPGYSNEQFF. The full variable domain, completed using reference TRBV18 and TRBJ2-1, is NAGVMQNPRHLVRRRGQEARLRCSPMKGHSHVYWYRQLPEEGLKFMVYLQKENIIDESGMPKERFSAEFPKEGPSILRIQQVVRGDSAAYFCASSPGYSNEQFFGPGTRLTVL.

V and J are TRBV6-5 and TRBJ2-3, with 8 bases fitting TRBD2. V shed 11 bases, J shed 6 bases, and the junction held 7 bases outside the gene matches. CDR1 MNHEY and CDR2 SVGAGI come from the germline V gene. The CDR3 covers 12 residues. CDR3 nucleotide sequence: TGTGCCGTTAGCGGGGCTCTGGATACGCAGTATTTT. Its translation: CAVSGALDTQYF.

The CDR3 is CASSGQPYNEQFF. The CDR3 DNA reads TGTGCCAGCAGCGGACAGCCCTACAATGAGCAGTTCTTC. The genes are TRBV3-1 (or the pseudogene TRBV3-2) and TRBJ2-1; possibly TRBD1 for D (6 bases). The germline V and J ends were trimmed by 5 bases and 2 bases, with 7 bases remaining between them. CDR3 length equals 13 residues. Germline CDR1 and CDR2: LGHDT and YNNKEL (reference sequence).

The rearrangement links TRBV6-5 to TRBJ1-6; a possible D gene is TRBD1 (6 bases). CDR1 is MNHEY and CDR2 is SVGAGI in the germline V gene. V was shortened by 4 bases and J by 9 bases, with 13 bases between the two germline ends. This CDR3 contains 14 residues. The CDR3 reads CASSFQGRASPLHF. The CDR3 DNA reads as TGTGCCAGCAGTTTCCAGGGGAGGGCTTCACCCCTCCACTTT.

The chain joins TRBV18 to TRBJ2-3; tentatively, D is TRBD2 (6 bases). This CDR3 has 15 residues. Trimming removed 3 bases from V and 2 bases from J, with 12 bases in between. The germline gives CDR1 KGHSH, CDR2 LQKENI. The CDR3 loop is CASSPGEAHTDTQYF. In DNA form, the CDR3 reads TGTGCCAGCTCACCCGGGGAGGCACACACAGATACGCAGTATTTT. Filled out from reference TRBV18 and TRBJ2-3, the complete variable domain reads NAGVMQNPRHLVRRRGQEARLRCSPMKGHSHVYWYRQLPEEGLKFMVYLQKENIIDESGMPKERFSAEFPKEGPSILRIQQVVRGDSAAYFCASSPGEAHTDTQYFGPGTRLTVL.

CDR3 DNA: TGTGCCAGTAGGCCTCCGGGGACAGGGGAACATCAGCCCCAGCATTTT. Translated: CASRPPGTGEHQPQHF. The rearrangement links TRBV19 to TRBJ1-5; 10 bases align to TRBD1. Germline V CDR1 and CDR2: LNHDA, SQIVND (reference sequence). J was trimmed by 5 bases and V by 6 bases; bases with no gene match: 10. This CDR3 is 16 amino acids long.